The rows below give T cell receptor beta chains drawn from one sample of a study of regulatory T cells in long-lasting Graves disease. In TCRdb, the multiplex PCR reads were re-called with MiXCR into one record per CDR3 protein. The table has 550,000 to 600,000 distinct CDR3 sequences, about 15% seen once; the top ten hold 9.5% to 15%. These sequences were also reported in another study, on T cells in Graves' hyperthyroidism and ophthalmopathy.

The material was peripheral blood mononuclear cells (PBMCs), obtained at new diagnosis, from a patient treated with antithyroid drugs. These TCRs come from a man aged 18 to 30 with Graves disease. Both conserved end residues are part of each CDR3. The order of the fields is J gene, V gene, D gene, clone size, CDR3 DNA, CDR3 protein. D genes are given only for firm matches. A clone size is listed for some rows: how often the clone was seen (once, few, many), or a class if it is expanded.

TRBJ2-3,TRBV20-1,TRBD2,NA,TGCAGTGCTTCCTTCACGGGGGGGACAGATACGCAGTATTTT,CSASFTGGTDTQYF
TRBJ2-5,TRBV6-2/TRBV6-3,NA,NA,TGTGCCAGCAGTTACTCAGGGACTGGGGAGACCCAGTACTTC,CASSYSGTGETQYF
TRBJ2-7,TRBV30,NA,NA,TGTGCCTGGAGTCTGCCGCCCTACGAGCAGTACTTC,CAWSLPPYEQYF
TRBJ2-7,TRBV10-3,NA,NA,TGTGCCATCAGGGGGGAGGAGGAGGTCGAGCAGTACTTC,CAIRGEEEVEQYF
TRBJ1-2,TRBV27,NA,many,TGTGCCAGCAGTCCCTCCGGGACACCTGCGGATGGCTACACCTTC,CASSPSGTPADGYTF
TRBJ2-7,TRBV7-6,NA,many,TGTGCCAGCAGCTTATTCGGGGCCTCCTACGAGCAGTACTTC,CASSLFGASYEQYF
TRBJ1-3,TRBV6-1,NA,many,TGTGCCAGCAGCCGTAGCTCTGGAAACACCATATATTTT,CASSRSSGNTIYF
TRBJ1-1,TRBV7-3,NA,NA,TGTGCCAGCAGCTTACGTCCGACAGTAAACACTGAAGCTTTCTTT,CASSLRPTVNTEAFF
TRBJ1-3,TRBV28,NA,few,TGTGCCAGCAGTTTCGGGCAGTGGGCCAGAAACACCATATATTTT,CASSFGQWARNTIYF
TRBJ2-7,TRBV3-1,TRBD2,few,TGTGCCAGCAGCCAGATCCTAGCGGGAGACGGTTACGAGCAGTACTTC,CASSQILAGDGYEQYF
TRBJ1-4,TRBV30,TRBD1,NA,TGTGCCTGGAGTGTGGGGCAGGGGGTAGTTAAACTGTTTTTT,CAWSVGQGVVKLFF
TRBJ2-3,TRBV29-1,TRBD2,NA,TGCAGCGCCGGACTAGCGGGGAAAGCCACAGATACGCAGTATTTT,CSAGLAGKATDTQYF
TRBJ2-1,TRBV7-9,NA,many,TGTGCCAGCAGCTTAGGGCGCCGGATGAAGAAGGATGAGCAGTTCTTC,CASSLGRRMKKDEQFF
TRBJ2-7,TRBV27,NA,few,TGTGCCAGCAGCCATAAGGGTGCGGCTGCCTACGAGCAGTACTTC,CASSHKGAAAYEQYF
TRBJ2-1,TRBV6-1,NA,few,TGTGCCAGCCGAGGACAGCGAGCCGATGAGCAGTTCTTC,CASRGQRADEQFF
TRBJ2-6,TRBV6-1,NA,many,TGTGCCAGCACTCTCCCCAGGAGCTCTGGGGCCAACGTCCTGACTTTC,CASTLPRSSGANVLTF
TRBJ1-5,TRBV11-3,NA,many,TGTGCCAGCAGCCCGAGTTATCTAGGTCAGCCCCAGCATTTT,CASSPSYLGQPQHF
TRBJ2-2,TRBV28,TRBD2,many,TGTGCCAGCAGTTCATTAGCGGGAGGCCCTACACCGGGGGAGCTGTTTTTT,CASSSLAGGPTPGELFF
TRBJ1-6,TRBV2,NA,many,TGTGCCAGCAGTGAAGCAGGGGGTTCACCCCTCCACTTT,CASSEAGGSPLHF
TRBJ1-2,TRBV28,NA,NA,TGTGCCAGCAGTTTAGGCCAATTTAACTATGGCTACAACTTC,CASSLGQFNYGYNF
TRBJ2-5,TRBV30,NA,many,TGTGCCTGGAGTGTACGTCATCGAGAGACCCAGTACTTC,CAWSVRHRETQYF
TRBJ2-7,TRBV6-1,TRBD1,many,TGTGCCAGCAGTCTACCACAGGGGGCCTACGAGCAGTACTTC,CASSLPQGAYEQYF
TRBJ2-5,TRBV12-3/TRBV12-4,TRBD2,many,TGTGCCAGCAGTTTATTTGGGTCGACTAGCGGGAGACAAGAGACCCAGTACTTC,CASSLFGSTSGRQETQYF
TRBJ1-3,TRBV3-1,NA,NA,TGTGCCAGCAGCCAAGATTTGGGGGCGGGAAGCTCTGGAAACACCATATATTTT,CASSQDLGAGSSGNTIYF
TRBJ2-1,TRBV28,TRBD2,many,TGTGCCAGCAGCCAATATAGCGGGAGCTCCTACAATGAGCAGTTCTTC,CASSQYSGSSYNEQFF
TRBJ1-5,TRBV30,TRBD1,few,TGTGCCTGGGGACAGGGCGGAATAGTGGGCAATCAGCCCCAGCATTTT,CAWGQGGIVGNQPQHF
TRBJ2-7,TRBV4-1,TRBD2,NA,TGCGCCAGCAGCCAACAACAAGCGGGAGTAGGTTACGAGCAGTACTTC,CASSQQQAGVGYEQYF
TRBJ2-7,TRBV5-5,NA,NA,TGTGCCAGCAGCCTCGAGAGGGTTACCTACGAGCAGTACTTC,CASSLERVTYEQYF
TRBJ2-1,TRBV4-3,TRBD2,NA,TGCGCCAGCAGCCTCCGAAGGGGGACTAGCGGGAGGCCCTTCTCCTACAATGAGCAGTTCTTC,CASSLRRGTSGRPFSYNEQFF
TRBJ2-5,TRBV28,TRBD2,many,TGTGCCAGCATTCTCACCCGGGGGGTAGGAGAGACCCAGTACTTC,CASILTRGVGETQYF
TRBJ1-3,TRBV30,NA,NA,TGTGCCTGGGGAGAGCTGGATGCCCCGGCCCGGGGACGAAACACCATATATTTT,CAWGELDAPARGRNTIYF